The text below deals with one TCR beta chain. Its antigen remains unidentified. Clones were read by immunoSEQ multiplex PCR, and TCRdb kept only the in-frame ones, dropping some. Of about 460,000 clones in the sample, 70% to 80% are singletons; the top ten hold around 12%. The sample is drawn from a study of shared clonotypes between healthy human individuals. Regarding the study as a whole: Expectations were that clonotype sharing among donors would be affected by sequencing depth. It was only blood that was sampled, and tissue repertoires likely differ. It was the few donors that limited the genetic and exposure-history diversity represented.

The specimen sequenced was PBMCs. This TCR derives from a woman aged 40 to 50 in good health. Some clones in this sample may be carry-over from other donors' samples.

The DNA of the CDR3 is TGTGCCAGCGGGGGGGTACTGACTGAAGCTTTCTTT. This translates into CASGGVLTEAFF. This chain links TRBV6-6 with TRBJ1-1; maybe TRBD1 (5 bases). The V gene's germline CDR1 is MNHNY and CDR2 SVGAGI (reference sequence). The length of the CDR3 is 12 residues. V was trimmed by 8 bases and J by 5 bases, leaving 12 bases between them.